Shown below are 3 T cell receptor beta chains from a single sample sequenced in a study of OX40 agonist ivuxolimab in advanced cancers. Here immunoSEQ multiplex PCR was the method, and the copy in TCRdb shows in-frame clones only, minus some. The sample contains 130,000 or so clones, about 94% of which appear only once. This specimen consisted of CD4+ or CD8+ T cells sorted from blood, obtained in a trial of the OX40 agonist ivuxolimab. These receptors originate from an adult with an advanced solid tumor such as melanoma, head and neck, liver or kidney cancer.

V is TRBV6-5 and J is TRBJ1-2, with D possibly matching TRBD1 (6 bases). The CDR3 loop spans 13 amino acids. Germline CDR1 MNHEY, CDR2 SVGAGI. The ends were cut back, 2 bases at V and 2 bases at J, with 6 bases in the middle. The CDR3 loop is CASSYDRNYGYTF. CDR3 DNA sequence: TGTGCCAGCAGTTACGACAGGAACTATGGCTACACCTTC.

The chain joins TRBV5-1 to TRBJ2-1; 9 bases match TRBD2. V dropped 0 bases and J dropped 2; count of bases not matched to a gene: 6. This CDR3 region has 17 residues. Germline values: CDR1 SGHRS, CDR2 YFSETQ. The CDR3 here is CASSLAVAGGTYNEQFF. Here the CDR3 DNA reads TGCGCCAGCAGCTTGGCGGTTGCGGGGGGGACCTACAATGAGCAGTTCTTC. The whole variable domain, remainder taken from reference TRBV5-1 and TRBJ2-1, is KAGVTQTPRYLIKTRGQQVTLSCSPISGHRSVSWYQQTPGQGLQFLFEYFSETQRNKGNFPGRFSGRQFSNSRSEMNVSTLELGDSALYLCASSLAVAGGTYNEQFFGPGTRLTVL.

This rearrangement joins TRBV5-5 to TRBJ1-5; D is ambiguous. V lost 2 bases and J 0 bases, leaving 3 bases between the germline ends. The CDR3 runs to 13 residues. Germline V gene lookup returns CDR1 SGHKS and CDR2 YYEKEE (reference sequence). CDR3 nucleotides: TGTGCCAGCAGCTTAAGTAGCAATCAGCCCCAGCATTTT. Amino acid sequence: CASSLSSNQPQHF.